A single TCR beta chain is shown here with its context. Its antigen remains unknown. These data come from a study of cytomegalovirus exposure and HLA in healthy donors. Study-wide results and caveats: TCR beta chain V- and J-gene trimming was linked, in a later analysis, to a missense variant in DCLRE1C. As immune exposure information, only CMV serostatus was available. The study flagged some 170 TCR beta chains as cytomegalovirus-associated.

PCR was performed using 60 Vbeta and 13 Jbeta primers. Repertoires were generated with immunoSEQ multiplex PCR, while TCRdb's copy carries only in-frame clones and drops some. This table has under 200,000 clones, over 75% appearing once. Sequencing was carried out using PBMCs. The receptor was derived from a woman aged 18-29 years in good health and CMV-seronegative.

The CDR3 bases are TGCGCCAGCAGACCACGACCCGGGACAGGGAACACTGAAGCTTTCTTT. This codes for CASRPRPGTGNTEAFF. V and J are TRBV5-1 and TRBJ1-1, with 8 bases lining up with TRBD1. With 5 bases clipped from V and 1 base from J, the junction kept 10 bases outside the gene matches. Germline V lookup: CDR1 SGHRS, CDR2 YFSETQ. CDR3 length: 16 residues.